The 11 T cell receptor beta chains below all came from one sample that was sequenced in a study of T cell clones after liver transplantation. The repertoire was sequenced with immunoSEQ multiplex PCR; TCRdb's copy has only in-frame clones and lacks some. There are some 80,000 clones in the sample; approximately 81% occur only once, and 2.1% lies in the top ten. The sample consisted of CD4+ T cells from blood, taken about 50 months after liver transplant. These receptors were collected from a human patient who received a liver transplant. Some T cells may possibly be graft donor cells.

About this clone: In the same sample, other DNA sequences code for this CDR3. The chain has TRBV30 and TRBJ1-4, with D unresolved. The CDR3 runs 11 residues. Between the trimmed V and J ends, which lost 5 bases and 5 bases, there was a span of 6 bases. Looked up from germline, CDR1 is GTSNPN and CDR2 is SVGIG (reference sequence). The CDR3 nucleotides read TGTGCCTGGGGTCGAAATGAAAAACTGTTTTTT. This encodes CAWGRNEKLFF.

The chain recombines TRBV5-1 with TRBJ2-7; no clear D gene. Germline CDR1 reads SGHRS; CDR2 reads YFSETQ. The CDR3 is made up of 13 amino acids. V lost 1 base and J lost 5, with 10 bases in between. CDR3 in amino acids: CASSLLGSDEQYF. The CDR3 DNA sequence: TGCGCCAGCAGCTTGTTGGGGTCTGACGAGCAGTACTTC.

A single count supports this clone. The genes are TRBV20-1 and TRBJ2-5; 7 nucleotides align to TRBD2. The length of the CDR3 is 10 residues. Germline V gene lookup returns CDR1 DFQATT and CDR2 SNEGSKA (reference sequence). V lost 7 bases and J lost 6; bases outside the gene matches: 2. CDR3 nucleotide sequence: TGCAGTGGCGGGAGCCAGACCCAGTACTTC. The encoded protein is CSGGSQTQYF.

V and J are TRBV5-4 and TRBJ2-3; TRBD1 matches at 11 bases. V lost 3 bases to trimming and J lost 6 bases; unmatched junction nucleotides: 3. The CDR3 spans 14 residues. Germline values: CDR1 SGHNT, CDR2 YYREEE (reference sequence). DNA of the CDR3: TGTGCCAGCAGCTGGACAGGGGGCCCCGATACGCAGTATTTT. This codes for CASSWTGGPDTQYF.

This clone was counted only a few times. The J gene is TRBJ2-2, the V gene TRBV4-3, with 7 bases lining up with TRBD1. From germline, CDR1 is LGHNA and CDR2 YSLEER. Trimming removed 4 bases from V and 0 bases from J; junction bases left unmatched: 8. The CDR3 is made up of 17 amino acids. CDR3 sequence: CASSRVTGTANTGELFF. The CDR3 region has the DNA TGCGCCAGCAGCCGCGTAACCGGGACAGCGAACACCGGGGAGCTGTTTTTT.

This chain connects TRBV5-4 to TRBJ2-3; 9 bases fit TRBD2. The V segment lost 4 bases and the J segment 3 bases; nucleotides outside the gene matches: 9. Germline V CDR1 and CDR2: SGHNT, YYREEE (reference sequence). There are 16 residues in the CDR3. The CDR3 bases are TGTGCCAGCAGCCCCAGCGGGGGGATGGGAACAGATACGCAGTATTTT. This codes for CASSPSGGMGTDTQYF.

The chain employs TRBV10-1 and TRBJ1-6; possibly TRBD1 for D (5 bases). Trimming left V 8 bases short and J 9 bases short, with 26 bases between. This CDR3 is 17 amino acids long. Germline assignment: CDR1 WNHNN and CDR2 SYGVQD (reference sequence). The CDR3 region has the DNA TGCGCCAGCCATTCCCTGGTGAGGAAGGCAGGGAGTTCACCCCTCCACTTT. It translates to CASHSLVRKAGSSPLHF.

The CDR3: CASSSRGPVETQYF. CDR3 DNA: TGTGCCAGCAGCTCCCGGGGCCCAGTGGAGACCCAGTACTTC. This chain connects TRBV7-9 to TRBJ2-5; either TRBD1 or TRBD2 may supply D (5 bases each). The germline V gene has CDR1 SEHNR and CDR2 FQNEAQ (reference sequence). The V gene lost 4 bases and the J gene lost 5 bases, with 14 bases spanning the gap. The CDR3 has 14 residues.

The chain is built from TRBV7-2 and TRBJ1-2, with D perhaps TRBD1 (6 bases). V shed 5 bases and J shed 8 bases, with 15 bases lying between them. Germline CDR1 is SGHTA and CDR2 is FQGNSA. The CDR3 contains 13 residues. CDR3 sequence reads: CASSVQGLLGYTF. CDR3 bases: TGTGCCAGCAGCGTACAGGGACTCCTAGGCTACACCTTC.

This clone was seen a handful of times. V and J are TRBV4-2 and TRBJ2-7, with 7 bases fitting TRBD1. J lost 2 bases, V lost 1 base, and 8 bases had no gene match. From germline, CDR1 is LGHNA and CDR2 YNFKEQ. CDR3 size: 16 residues. The CDR3 region has the DNA TGTGCCAGCAGCCAAGTGGACCGGGACAGAGCCTACGAGCAGTACTTC. This sequence encodes CASSQVDRDRAYEQYF.

J is TRBJ2-3 and V is TRBV6-5; 8 bases align to TRBD1. The CDR3 totals 15 residues. J lost 3 bases, V lost 0 bases, and 2 bases had no gene match. CDR1 and CDR2 (germline): MNHEY, SVGAGI. The CDR3 sequence: CASSYSGQATDTQYF. CDR3 DNA sequence: TGTGCCAGCAGTTACTCGGGACAGGCAACAGATACGCAGTATTTT.